These T cell receptor beta chains were read from a single sample in a study of Ad26.COV2.S vaccination and SARS-CoV-2 variants. The repertoire was sequenced with immunoSEQ multiplex PCR; TCRdb's copy has only in-frame clones and lacks some. This table holds around 300,000 clones, 86% found once. This specimen was peripheral blood, taken in a trial of Ad26.COV2.S vaccine versus placebo. Every receptor here comes from a person between 18 and 60 years old who received the Ad26.COV2.S COVID-19 vaccine or a placebo. The CDR3 runs from the conserved cysteine through the conserved F or W. Fields, in order: D gene, clone size, V gene, J gene, CDR3 DNA, CDR3 protein. D genes are given only for firm matches. Clone size is given for some rows only: seen once, a few or many times, or a class if the clone is expanded.

NA	NA	TRBV21-1	TRBJ1-4	TGTGCCAGCAGCAATAAACAGGGGGCGCATGAAAAACTGTTTTTT	CASSNKQGAHEKLFF
NA	NA	TRBV18	TRBJ2-7	TGTGCCAGCTCAAAGGACACTTCGGAGCAGTACTTC	CASSKDTSEQYF
TRBD2	NA	TRBV27	TRBJ2-1	TGTGCCACCCGACTTAGCGGGAGTTCTTACAATGAGCAGTTCTTC	CATRLSGSSYNEQFF
NA	NA	TRBV10-2	TRBJ1-6	TGCGCCAGCAGTGAGCAAGGGAAAGATTCACCCCTCCACTTT	CASSEQGKDSPLHF
NA	NA	TRBV7-9	TRBJ1-3	TGTGCCAGCAGCCCCAGTGTCTCTGGAAACACCATATATTTT	CASSPSVSGNTIYF
NA	NA	TRBV15	TRBJ2-2	TGTGCCACCAGCAGAGATGGCACCGGGGAGCTGTTTTTT	CATSRDGTGELFF
TRBD1	once	TRBV28	TRBJ1-2	TGTGCCAGCATACCCCCGGGACAGGGATATGGCTACACCTTC	CASIPPGQGYGYTF
NA	NA	TRBV4-2	TRBJ1-1	TGTGCCAGCTGCTGGGGAGAGAACACTGAAGCTTTCTTT	CASCWGENTEAFF
NA	few	TRBV19	TRBJ2-7	TGTGCCAGTGGAGTCACAGGGAGCTCCTACGAGCAGTACTTC	CASGVTGSSYEQYF
NA	NA	TRBV18	TRBJ2-7	TGTGCCAGCTCACCACCGAGGCAGGGTAGGTACGAGCAGTACTTC	CASSPPRQGRYEQYF